The subject of this entry is one TCR beta chain. This clone's antigen is unknown. The input lacks base qualities; no much larger clone sits a single base away. The library was made by the immunoSEQ multiplex PCR assay. An external provider carried out the TCRbeta CDR3 sequencing as a commercial service. Processing in the source paper ran as follows. The analyses used productive nucleotide sequences together with amino acid sequences obtained by in silico translation. Diversity was measured with Renyi entropy across alpha values, using the median of 200 repeated subsamples to equalise sample size. For clustering, the distance between each pair of repertoires was computed as one minus the Chao-modified Jaccard index, which corrected for under-sampling. Frequency-weighted overlap with synovial clonotypes was computed at 200 sample sizes with 200 draws without replacement at each size, and the value at the size of the smaller sample was reported. The table was pulled from immuneACCESS by TCRdb, which kept in-frame rearrangements only. Such tables lose some clones; where checked, under half of the loss comes from unresolved V genes, and the rest has no known cause. That table supplies the V and J calls and clone size; D and trimming were determined from the DNA. The sample records about 16,000 clones, 91% of which are singletons. In total, the top ten clones hold less than 0.9% of the sample.

The sample belongs to a study of circulating and synovial CD4+ cells in juvenile arthritis (TCRdb year 2014). Turning to the overall study: Within each patient, the TCRbeta CDR3 repertoires of synovial CD4 T cells, bulk blood CD4 T cells and circulating HLA-DR+ CD4 T cells were compared. Repertoire sequencing was performed with the aim of confirming enrichment of synovial clonotypes in a circulating synovial-like CD4 T cell subset.

The sequenced samples came from patients who had active juvenile idiopathic arthritis. Cells were sorted right after thawing, and dead cells were excluded with Live/Dead Fixable Near-IR Stain. V is reduced by 0 bases and J by 3 bases, leaving a spacing of 6 bases between them. The cysteine opens and the phenylalanine closes a CDR3 of 13 amino acids. Just the 39-base CDR3 DNA is kept, in frame starting at base 1. Via the germline V gene (reference sequence), CDR1 is SGHNT and CDR2 YYREEE. Overall study outcomes, separate from this receptor: Compared with bulk blood CD4 repertoires, both the synovial and the circulating pathogenic-like lymphocyte repertoires were less diverse, and some CPL samples were as oligoclonal as synovium. Because T cell genome counts differed by at least an order of magnitude between CPL and bulk blood CD4 samples, sample-size effects were addressed. Because overlap with synovium rose as sequencing depth increased, the measured fractions of shared clonotypes likely underestimated the overlap of the full repertoire. The difference between circulating pathogenic-like lymphocytes and bulk blood T cells was not detected by traditional Vbeta family usage analysis. Circulating pathogenic-like lymphocytes clustered together with synovial T cells and shared a substantially larger fraction of CDR3 sequences with synovium than bulk blood did.

The TCR comes from a human donor with juvenile idiopathic arthritis. The specimen was CD4+ T cells from blood. Recombination linked TRBV5-4 to TRBJ1-1; the D gene remains uncertain. The bases are TGTGCCAGCAGCTTGGAGGCGGACACTGAAGCTTTCTTT. It codes for CASSLEADTEAFF.